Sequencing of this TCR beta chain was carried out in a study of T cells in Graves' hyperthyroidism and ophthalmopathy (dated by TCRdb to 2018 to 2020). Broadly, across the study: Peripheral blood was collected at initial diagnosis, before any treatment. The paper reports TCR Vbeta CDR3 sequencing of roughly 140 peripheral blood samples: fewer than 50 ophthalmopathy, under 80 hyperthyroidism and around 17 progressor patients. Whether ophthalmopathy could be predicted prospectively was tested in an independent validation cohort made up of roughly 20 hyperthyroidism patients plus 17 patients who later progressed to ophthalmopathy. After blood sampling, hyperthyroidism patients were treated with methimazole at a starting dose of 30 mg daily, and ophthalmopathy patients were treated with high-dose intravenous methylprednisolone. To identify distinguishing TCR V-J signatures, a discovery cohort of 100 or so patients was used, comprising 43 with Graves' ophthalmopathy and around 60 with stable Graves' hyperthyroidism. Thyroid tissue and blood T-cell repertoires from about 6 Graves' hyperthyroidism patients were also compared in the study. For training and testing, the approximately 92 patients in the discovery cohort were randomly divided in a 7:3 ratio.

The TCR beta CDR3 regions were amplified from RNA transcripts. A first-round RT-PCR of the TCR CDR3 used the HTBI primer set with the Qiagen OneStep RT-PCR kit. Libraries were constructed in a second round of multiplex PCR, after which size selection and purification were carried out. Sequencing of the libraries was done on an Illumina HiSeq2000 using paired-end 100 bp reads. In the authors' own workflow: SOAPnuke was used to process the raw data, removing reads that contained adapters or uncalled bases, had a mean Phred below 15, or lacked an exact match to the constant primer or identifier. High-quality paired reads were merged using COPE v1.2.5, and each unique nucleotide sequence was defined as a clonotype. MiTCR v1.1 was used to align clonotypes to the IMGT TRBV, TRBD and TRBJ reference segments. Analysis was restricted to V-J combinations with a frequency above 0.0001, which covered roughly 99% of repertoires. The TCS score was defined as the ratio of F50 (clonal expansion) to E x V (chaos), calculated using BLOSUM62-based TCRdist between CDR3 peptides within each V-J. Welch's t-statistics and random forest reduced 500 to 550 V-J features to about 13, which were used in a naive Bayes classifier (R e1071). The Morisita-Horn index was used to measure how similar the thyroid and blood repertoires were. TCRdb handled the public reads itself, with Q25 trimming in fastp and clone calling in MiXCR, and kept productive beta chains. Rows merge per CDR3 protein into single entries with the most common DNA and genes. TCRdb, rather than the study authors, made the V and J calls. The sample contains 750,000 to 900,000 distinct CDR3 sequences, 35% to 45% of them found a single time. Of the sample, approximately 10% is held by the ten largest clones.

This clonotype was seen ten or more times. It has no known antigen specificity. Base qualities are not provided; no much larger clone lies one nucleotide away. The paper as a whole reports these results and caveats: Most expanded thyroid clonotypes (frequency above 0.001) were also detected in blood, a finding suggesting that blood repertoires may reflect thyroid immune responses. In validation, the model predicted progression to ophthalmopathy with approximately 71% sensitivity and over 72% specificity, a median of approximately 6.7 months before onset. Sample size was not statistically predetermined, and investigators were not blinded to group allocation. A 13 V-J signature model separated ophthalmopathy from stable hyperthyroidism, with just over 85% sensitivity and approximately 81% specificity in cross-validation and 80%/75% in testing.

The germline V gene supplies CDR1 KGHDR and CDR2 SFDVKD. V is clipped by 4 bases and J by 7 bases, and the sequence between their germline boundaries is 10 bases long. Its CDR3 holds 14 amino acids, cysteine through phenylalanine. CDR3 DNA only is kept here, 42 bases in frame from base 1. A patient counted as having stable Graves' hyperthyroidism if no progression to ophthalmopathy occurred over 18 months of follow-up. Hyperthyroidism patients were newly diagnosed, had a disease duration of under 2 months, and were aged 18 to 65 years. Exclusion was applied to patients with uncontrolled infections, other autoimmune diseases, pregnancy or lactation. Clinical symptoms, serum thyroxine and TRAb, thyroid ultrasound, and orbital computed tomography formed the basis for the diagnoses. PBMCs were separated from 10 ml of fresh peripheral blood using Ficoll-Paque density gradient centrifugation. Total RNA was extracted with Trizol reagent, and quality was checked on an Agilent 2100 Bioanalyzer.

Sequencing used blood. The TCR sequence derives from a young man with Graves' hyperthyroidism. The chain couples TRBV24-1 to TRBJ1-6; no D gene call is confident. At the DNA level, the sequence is TGTGCCACCAGTGAACCGGGCCCGAATTCACCCCTCCACTTT. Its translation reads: CATSEPGPNSPLHF.